This entry lists 9 T cell receptor beta chains sequenced from one sample in a study of long-term antiretroviral therapy in people with HIV. Version v3.0 of the immunoSEQ assay ran at survey level. Profiled with immunoSEQ multiplex PCR; TCRdb holds only in-frame clones, not every one. This table holds 10,000 or so clones, approximately 75% found once. Source: unsorted PBMCs, taken 0.7 years after starting antiretroviral therapy. These receptor sequences come from a man aged 35 to 55 with HIV.

This clone was seen a single time. The chain couples TRBV29-1 to TRBJ2-1; 8 positions agree with TRBD2. This CDR3 has 15 amino acids. Germline-derived CDR1 and CDR2 are SQVTM and ANQGSEA. The trim removed 7 bases at V and 5 bases at J, leaving 13 bases unmatched. CDR3 sequence (DNA): TGCAGCGCCCCTACACAACTAGCGGAAGACAATGAGCAGTTCTTC. Protein: CSAPTQLAEDNEQFF.

The rearrangement joins TRBV5-1 to TRBJ2-6, with D uncertain. Germline values: CDR1 SGHRS, CDR2 YFSETQ. V was cut by 6 bases and J by 1 base, with 5 bases left in between. The length of the CDR3 is 13 residues. CDR3 loop: CASKMSGANVLTF. CDR3 sequence (DNA): TGCGCCAGCAAAATGTCTGGGGCCAACGTCCTGACTTTC. Combining the CDR3 with reference TRBV5-1 and TRBJ2-6 gives the whole variable domain KAGVTQTPRYLIKTRGQQVTLSCSPISGHRSVSWYQQTPGQGLQFLFEYFSETQRNKGNFPGRFSGRQFSNSRSEMNVSTLELGDSALYLCASKMSGANVLTFGAGSRLTVL.

The rearrangement joins TRBV11-2 to TRBJ2-1, with a tentative D call TRBD1 (5 bases). The germline V gene has CDR1 SGHAT and CDR2 FQNNGV. There are 17 residues in the CDR3. V lost 3 bases to trimming and J lost 0 bases, with 15 bases between them. The CDR3 DNA reads TGTGCCAGCAGCTTGCTGGGGCCCGCAAGCTCCTACAATGAGCAGTTCTTC. This encodes CASSLLGPASSYNEQFF.

This clone is labeled large. The chain employs TRBV27 and TRBJ2-7, with 10 bases that match TRBD2. The CDR3 consists of 16 residues. Trimming removed 8 bases from V and 3 bases from J; junction bases left unmatched: 13. The germline V gene has CDR1 MNHEY and CDR2 SMNVEV (reference sequence). CDR3 residues: CASSPSGRAMIYEQYF. CDR3 sequence (DNA): TGTGCCAGCTCACCGAGCGGGAGGGCCATGATCTACGAGCAGTACTTC.

The chain has TRBV7-2 and TRBJ2-5; maybe TRBD2 (6 bases). The CDR3 extends over 17 amino acids. Germline V lookup: CDR1 SGHTA, CDR2 FQGNSA. V was shortened by 0 bases and J by 4 bases, with 18 bases between the two germline ends. Here the CDR3 DNA reads TGTGCCAGCAGCTTAGCGTGGGGGGTAGGCGGTGGAGAGACCCAGTACTTC. Translation: CASSLAWGVGGGETQYF.

J is TRBJ2-2 and V is TRBV18, with 10 bases lining up with TRBD1. From germline, CDR1 is KGHSH and CDR2 LQKENI. The CDR3 length is 17 residues. V dropped 3 bases and J dropped 6; count of bases not matched to a gene: 10. The CDR3 coding sequence is TGTGCCAGCTCACCCACCGGGACAGGGGATGTCGCCGGGGAGCTGTTTTTT. This sequence encodes CASSPTGTGDVAGELFF.

V and J are TRBV6-1 and TRBJ2-7, with 7 bases aligning to TRBD1. Germline loops: CDR1 MNHNS, CDR2 SASEGT. The CDR3 length is 12 residues. The ends lost 7 bases at V and 2 bases at J; junction bases unmatched: 2. The DNA for the CDR3 is TGTGCCAGCATGCAGGGGGCCTACGAGCAGTACTTC. Translated, it gives CASMQGAYEQYF.

The chain combines TRBV7-2 with TRBJ2-3; D is ambiguous. The V and J ends lost 2 bases and 5 bases respectively, with 14 bases between them. The length of the CDR3 is 15 residues. The V gene's germline CDR1 is SGHTA and CDR2 FQGNSA. The CDR3 region is CASSLPAPILDTQYF. The CDR3 DNA is TGTGCCAGCAGCTTACCTGCCCCAATATTAGATACGCAGTATTTT.

The chain has TRBV11-2 and TRBJ2-7; TRBD2 aligns across 12 bases. This CDR3 has 16 residues. Per germline, CDR1 SGHAT and CDR2 FQNNGV. V lost 5 bases, J lost 0 bases, and 5 bases stayed unmatched. In DNA form, the CDR3 reads TGTGCCAGCAGCGACGGACTAGCGGGAAACTCCTACGAGCAGTACTTC. As protein: CASSDGLAGNSYEQYF.